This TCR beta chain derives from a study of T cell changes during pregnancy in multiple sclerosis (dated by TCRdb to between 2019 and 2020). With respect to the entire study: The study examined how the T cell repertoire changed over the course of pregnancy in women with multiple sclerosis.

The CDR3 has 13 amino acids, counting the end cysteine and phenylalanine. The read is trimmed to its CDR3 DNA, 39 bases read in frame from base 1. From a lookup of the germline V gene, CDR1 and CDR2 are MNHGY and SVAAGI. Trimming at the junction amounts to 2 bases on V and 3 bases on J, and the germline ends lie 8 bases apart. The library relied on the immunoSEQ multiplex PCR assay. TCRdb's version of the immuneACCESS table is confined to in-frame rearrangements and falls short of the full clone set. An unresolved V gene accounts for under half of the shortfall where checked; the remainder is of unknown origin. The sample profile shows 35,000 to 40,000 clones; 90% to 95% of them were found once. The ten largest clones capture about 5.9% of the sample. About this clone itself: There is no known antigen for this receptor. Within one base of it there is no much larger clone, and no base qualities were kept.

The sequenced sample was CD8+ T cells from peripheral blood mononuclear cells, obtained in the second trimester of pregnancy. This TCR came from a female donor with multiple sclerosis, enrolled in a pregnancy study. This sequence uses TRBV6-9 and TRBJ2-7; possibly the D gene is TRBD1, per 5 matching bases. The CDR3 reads CASSYLQGYEQYF. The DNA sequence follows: TGTGCCAGCAGTTATCTGCAGGGCTACGAGCAGTACTTC.